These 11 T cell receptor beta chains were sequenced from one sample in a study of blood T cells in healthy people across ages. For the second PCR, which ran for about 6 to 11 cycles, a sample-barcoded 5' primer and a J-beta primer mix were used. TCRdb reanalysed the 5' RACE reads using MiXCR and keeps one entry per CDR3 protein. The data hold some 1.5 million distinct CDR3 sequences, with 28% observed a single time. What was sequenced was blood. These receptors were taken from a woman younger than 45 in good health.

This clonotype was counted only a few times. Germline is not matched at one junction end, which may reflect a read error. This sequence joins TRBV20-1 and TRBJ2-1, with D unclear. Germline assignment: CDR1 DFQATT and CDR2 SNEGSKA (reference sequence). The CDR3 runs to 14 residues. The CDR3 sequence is CGASSPGLYNEQFF. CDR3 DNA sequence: TGCGGTGCTAGTAGTCCTGGGCTCTACAATGAGCAGTTCTTC.

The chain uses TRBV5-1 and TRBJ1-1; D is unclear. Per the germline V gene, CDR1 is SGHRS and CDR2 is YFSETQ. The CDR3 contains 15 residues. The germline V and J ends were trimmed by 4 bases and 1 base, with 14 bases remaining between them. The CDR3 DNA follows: TGCGCCAGCAGCGACCCTTCGGACGGGAACACTGAAGCTTTCTTT. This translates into CASSDPSDGNTEAFF.

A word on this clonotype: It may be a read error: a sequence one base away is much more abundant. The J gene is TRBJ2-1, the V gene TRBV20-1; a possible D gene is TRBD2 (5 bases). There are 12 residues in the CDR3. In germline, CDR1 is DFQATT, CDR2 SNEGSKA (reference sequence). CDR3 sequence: CSASEGTNGQFF. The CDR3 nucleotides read TGCAGTGCTAGTGAGGGTACCAATGGGCAGTTCTTC.

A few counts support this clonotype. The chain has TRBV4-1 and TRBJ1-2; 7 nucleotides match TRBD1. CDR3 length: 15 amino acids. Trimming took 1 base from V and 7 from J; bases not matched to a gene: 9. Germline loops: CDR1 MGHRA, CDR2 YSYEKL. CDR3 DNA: TGCGCCAGCAGCCAAGGGAACAGGGGAAATAGTGGCTACACCTTC. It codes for CASSQGNRGNSGYTF.

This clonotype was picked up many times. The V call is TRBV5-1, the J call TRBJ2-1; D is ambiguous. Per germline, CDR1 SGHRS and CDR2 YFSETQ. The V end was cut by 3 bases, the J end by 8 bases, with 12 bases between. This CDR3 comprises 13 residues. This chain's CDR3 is CASSSSGVDEQFF. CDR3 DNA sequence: TGCGCCAGCAGCTCGTCAGGAGTAGATGAGCAGTTCTTC. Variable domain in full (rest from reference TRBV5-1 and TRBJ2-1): KAGVTQTPRYLIKTRGQQVTLSCSPISGHRSVSWYQQTPGQGLQFLFEYFSETQRNKGNFPGRFSGRQFSNSRSEMNVSTLELGDSALYLCASSSSGVDEQFFGPGTRLTVL.

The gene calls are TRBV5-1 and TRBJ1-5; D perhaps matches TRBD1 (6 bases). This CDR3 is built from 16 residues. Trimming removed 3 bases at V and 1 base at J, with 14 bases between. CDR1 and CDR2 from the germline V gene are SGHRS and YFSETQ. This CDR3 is CASSSSDRSSNQPQHF. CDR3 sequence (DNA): TGCGCCAGCAGCTCCTCCGACAGGTCAAGCAATCAGCCCCAGCATTTT.

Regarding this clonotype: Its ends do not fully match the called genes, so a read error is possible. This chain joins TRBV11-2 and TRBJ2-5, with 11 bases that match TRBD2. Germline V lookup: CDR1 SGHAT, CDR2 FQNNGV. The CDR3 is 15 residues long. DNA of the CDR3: TGTGCCAGTAGCTCCGAACTAGCGGGGGACCAGACCCAGTACTTC. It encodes CASSSELAGDQTQYF.

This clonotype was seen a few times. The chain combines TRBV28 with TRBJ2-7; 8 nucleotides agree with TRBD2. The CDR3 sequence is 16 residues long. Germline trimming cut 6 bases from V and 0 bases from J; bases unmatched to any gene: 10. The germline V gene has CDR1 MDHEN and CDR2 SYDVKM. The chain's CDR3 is CASSGRRTSLSYEQYF. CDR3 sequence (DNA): TGTGCCAGCAGCGGGAGGCGGACTAGCCTCTCCTACGAGCAGTACTTC.

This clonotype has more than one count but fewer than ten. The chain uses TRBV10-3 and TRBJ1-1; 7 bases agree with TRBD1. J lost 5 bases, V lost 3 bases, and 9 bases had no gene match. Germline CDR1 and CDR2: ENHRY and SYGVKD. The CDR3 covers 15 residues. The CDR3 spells CAISDPWTGRTEAFF. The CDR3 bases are TGTGCCATCAGTGACCCCTGGACAGGAAGGACTGAAGCTTTCTTT.

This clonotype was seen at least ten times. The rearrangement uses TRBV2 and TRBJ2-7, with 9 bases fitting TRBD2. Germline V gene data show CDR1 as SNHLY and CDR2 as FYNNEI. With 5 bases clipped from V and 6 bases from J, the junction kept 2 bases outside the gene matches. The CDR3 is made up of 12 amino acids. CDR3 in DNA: TGTGCCAGCAGTCGAGCGGGGGGCGAGCAGTACTTC. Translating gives CASSRAGGEQYF.

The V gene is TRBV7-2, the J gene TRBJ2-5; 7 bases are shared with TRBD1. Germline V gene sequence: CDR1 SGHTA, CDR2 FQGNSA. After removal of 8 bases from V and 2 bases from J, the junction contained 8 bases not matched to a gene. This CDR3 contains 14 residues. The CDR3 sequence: CASPPRDRQETQYF. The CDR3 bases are TGTGCCAGCCCACCTCGGGACAGACAAGAGACCCAGTACTTC.